This T cell receptor beta chain was found in a study of blood T cells in healthy people across ages. This clonotype was detected a few times. The antigen remains undetermined. There are 14 residues in the CDR3. V dropped 7 bases and J dropped 3 bases, with 12 bases sitting between them. A J-beta primer mix and a sample-barcoded 5' primer were used in a second PCR of about 7 to 12 cycles. TCRdb re-analysed the 5' RACE reads in MiXCR, keeping a single row per CDR3 protein. The sample includes 790,000 or so distinct CDR3 sequences, 46% of them seen just once. Findings and limits, study-wide: Long-lived donors carried more naive CD4+ cells and greater diversity than aged donors.

The TCR comes from a man at least 80 years old in good health. Specimen: blood. The chain recombines TRBV12-3 or TRBV12-4 with TRBJ2-2; D assignment may be TRBD1 or TRBD2 (5 bases each). The CDR3 sequence: CASTQGAYTGELFF. The DNA for the CDR3 is TGTGCCAGCACCCAGGGAGCTTACACCGGGGAGCTGTTTTTT.